The source of this T cell receptor beta chain is a study of metastatic and nonmetastatic thyroid tumors. Study at large: Both malignant and benign thyroid patients supplied peripheral blood and tumor or nodule tissue samples, across which the repertoires of these patients were then compared. Overall study findings and caveats: The reported finding was significantly higher TCR beta diversity in malignant thyroid tumors relative to benign nodules, in blood and tumor.

Original handling: Between-group CDR3 differences, defined by clinicopathological status, yielded a distant-metastasis classifier for papillary thyroid cancer. TCRdb re-processed the PCR reads through MiXCR. The V and J calls here are based on TCRdb, not the publication. Altogether 40,000 or so clones are present, around 16% being singletons, with the ten largest covering around 9.9%. CDR3 length equals 15 residues. Ahead of thyroid surgery, no patient had received treatment of any kind. This clone was picked up one time. What it binds is unknown. This TCR came from a female donor with papillary thyroid cancer or a benign thyroid nodule (not recorded which). Some clones in this sample may be carry-over from other donors' samples. What was sequenced was tumor tissue. V usage is TRBV5-2 and J usage is TRBJ1-1; the table's D call, TRBD1, was not checked against the DNA. TRBV5-2 is annotated as a pseudogene. The CDR3 DNA reads TGTGCCAGCAACACAACAGGGGTAGGTGGGACTGAAGCTTTCTTT. Its protein is CASNTTGVGGTEAFF.